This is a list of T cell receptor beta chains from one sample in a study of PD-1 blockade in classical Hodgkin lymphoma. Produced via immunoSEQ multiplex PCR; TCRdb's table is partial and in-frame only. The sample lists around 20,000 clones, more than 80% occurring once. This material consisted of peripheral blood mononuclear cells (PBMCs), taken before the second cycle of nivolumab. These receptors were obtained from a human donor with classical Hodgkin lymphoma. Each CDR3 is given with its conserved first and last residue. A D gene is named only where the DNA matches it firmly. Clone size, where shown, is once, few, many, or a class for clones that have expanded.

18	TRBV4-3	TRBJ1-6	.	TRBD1	TGCGCCAGCAGCCAAGCTATCCGCAACAGGGGGCATTTTTCACCCCTCCACTTT	CASSQAIRNRGHFSPLHF
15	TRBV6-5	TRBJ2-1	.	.	TGTGCCAGCAACCCCGGAACTAGCTCCTACAATGAGCAGTTCTTC	CASNPGTSSYNEQFF
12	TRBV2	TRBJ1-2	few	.	TGTGCCAGCAGTCACTCCGGGTCCGGCTACACCTTC	CASSHSGSGYTF
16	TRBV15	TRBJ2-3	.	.	TGTGCCACCAGCAGAGATGACTTCTTTAGGGGAGATACGCAGTATTTT	CATSRDDFFRGDTQYF
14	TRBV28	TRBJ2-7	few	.	TGTGCCAGCAGTTGGTCCTTTGGGAACTACGAGCAGTACTTC	CASSWSFGNYEQYF
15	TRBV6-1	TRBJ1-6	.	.	TGTGCCAGCAGTGAAATCAATGGTTATAATTCACCCCTCCACTTT	CASSEINGYNSPLHF
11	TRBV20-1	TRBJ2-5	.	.	TGCGGAACGGGCCTGGGGGAGACCCAGTACTTC	CGTGLGETQYF
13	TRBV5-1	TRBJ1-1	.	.	TGCGCCAGTATGAGGGGTCAGAACACTGAAGCTTTCTTT	CASMRGQNTEAFF
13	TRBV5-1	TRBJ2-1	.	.	TGCGCCAGCAGCGTGGATTGGCTAGATGAGCAGTTCTTC	CASSVDWLDEQFF
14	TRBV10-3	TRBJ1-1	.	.	TGTGCCATCAGACCTACCGGGGAGAACACTGAAGCTTTCTTT	CAIRPTGENTEAFF
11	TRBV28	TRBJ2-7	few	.	TGTGCCAGCAGTTTGAGGGACGAGCAGTACTTC	CASSLRDEQYF
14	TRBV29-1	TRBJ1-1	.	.	TGCAGCGCACTTCCCGGGCAGGGTGGCACTGAAGCTTTCTTT	CSALPGQGGTEAFF
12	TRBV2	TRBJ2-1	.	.	TGTGCCAGCAGTGAAAGACGGACTGAGCAGTTCTTC	CASSERRTEQFF
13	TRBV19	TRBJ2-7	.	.	TGTGCCAGTAGTATTGCGGCGAGGGCCGAGCAGTACTTC	CASSIAARAEQYF
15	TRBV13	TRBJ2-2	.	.	TGTGCCAGCAGTCCTCCCGGCGTTTATCCCGGGGAGCTGTTTTTT	CASSPPGVYPGELFF
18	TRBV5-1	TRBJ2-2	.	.	TGCGCCAGCAGCTCTTTCAGGGGTAATGTCTTGAACACCGGGGAGCTGTTTTTT	CASSSFRGNVLNTGELFF
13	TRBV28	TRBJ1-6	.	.	TGTGCCAGCAGTACACGGGAGTACTCACCCCTCCACTTT	CASSTREYSPLHF
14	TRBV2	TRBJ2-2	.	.	TGTGCCAGCAGTGCCGGGAGCTACACCGGGGAGCTGTTTTTT	CASSAGSYTGELFF
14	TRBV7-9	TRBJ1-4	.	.	TGTGCCAGCAGCATGGGCGTTGGGAATGAAAAACTGTTTTTT	CASSMGVGNEKLFF
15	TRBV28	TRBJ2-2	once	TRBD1	TGTGCCAGCAGTTCCCCGACAGGGTTAACGGGGGAGCTGTTTTTT	CASSSPTGLTGELFF
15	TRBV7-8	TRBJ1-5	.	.	TGTGCCAGCAGCTTAGTTTCAGGATACAATCAGCCCCAGCATTTT	CASSLVSGYNQPQHF
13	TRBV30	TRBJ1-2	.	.	TGTGCCTGCTCACGGGAGGCGGTCTATGGCTACACCTTC	CACSREAVYGYTF